This TCR beta chain was documented in a study of cytomegalovirus exposure and HLA in healthy donors. Study context: There were a few hundred genotyped donors. Of these, roughly 86% fell in the genetic ancestry cluster associated with self-reported Caucasian donors. General study points: Roughly uniform sequencing depth across donors was assumed, possibly incorrectly. In a later analysis, at a false discovery rate of 0.05, approximately 16,000 TCR beta sequences were associated with HLA alleles. A later analysis revealed that TCR association rates differed between HLA loci, peaking at DRB1 and bottoming out at HLA-C.

This clone has more than one count but fewer than ten. Its antigen remains unidentified. 60 Vbeta and 13 Jbeta primers were used in PCR. Here immunoSEQ multiplex PCR was the method, and the copy in TCRdb shows in-frame clones only, minus some. The top ten hold approximately 5% of the sample, which has approximately 100,000 clones, approximately 77% seen once. Germline values: CDR1 GTSNPN, CDR2 SVGIG (reference sequence). The CDR3 loop spans 11 amino acids. The trim removed 0 bases at V and 9 bases at J, leaving 1 base unmatched. The chain employs TRBV30 and TRBJ1-2, with 7 bases lining up with TRBD1. Material for sequencing was PBMCs. The sequence was obtained from a woman aged 40 to 55 in good health and CMV-seronegative. CDR3 in amino acids: CAWSVQGSYTF. CDR3 DNA sequence: TGTGCCTGGAGTGTACAGGGGAGCTACACCTTC.